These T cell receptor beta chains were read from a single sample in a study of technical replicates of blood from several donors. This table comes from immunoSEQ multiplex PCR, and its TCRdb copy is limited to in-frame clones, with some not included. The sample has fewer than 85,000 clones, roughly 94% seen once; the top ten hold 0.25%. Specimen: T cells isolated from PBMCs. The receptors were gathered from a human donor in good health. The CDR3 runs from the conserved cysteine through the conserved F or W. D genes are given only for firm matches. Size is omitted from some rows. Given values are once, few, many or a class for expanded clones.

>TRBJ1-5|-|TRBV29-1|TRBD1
TGCAGCGCTCGACAGGGGGATAGCAATCAGCCCCAGCATTTT
CSARQGDSNQPQHF
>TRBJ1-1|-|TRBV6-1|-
TGTGCCAGCGCCGTACAGGGATCTGAAGCTTTCTTT
CASAVQGSEAFF
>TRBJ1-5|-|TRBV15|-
TGTGCCACCAGCAGAGATCGGTTGGGAGGGCGGGGGGAGCCCCAGCATTTT
CATSRDRLGGRGEPQHF
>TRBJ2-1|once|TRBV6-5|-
TGTGCCAGCGGAGGCGTCCCCTACAATGAGCAGTTCTTC
CASGGVPYNEQFF
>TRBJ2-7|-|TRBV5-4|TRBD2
TGTGCCAGCAGCTTTAGCGGGAGCTCCTACGAGCAGTACTTC
CASSFSGSSYEQYF
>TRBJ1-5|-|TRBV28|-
TGTGCCAGCAGTTTATTCGAGGGAATCGATCAGCCCCAGCATTTT
CASSLFEGIDQPQHF
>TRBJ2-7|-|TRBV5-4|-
TGTGCCAGCAGCTCTCCTCCGGGTAACTACGAGCAGTACTTC
CASSSPPGNYEQYF
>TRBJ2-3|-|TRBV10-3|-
TGTGCCATCAGTGAGTCGGTCTTTAGTGTAAATCTAGCCACAGATACGCAGTATTTT
CAISESVFSVNLATDTQYF
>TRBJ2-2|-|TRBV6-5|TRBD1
TGTGCCAGCAGTTGGGGACAGGTCACCGGGGAGCTGTTTTTT
CASSWGQVTGELFF
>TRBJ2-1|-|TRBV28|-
TGTGCCAGCTCGAGTTTCCAAGAGCAGTTCTTC
CASSSFQEQFF
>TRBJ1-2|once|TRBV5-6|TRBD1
TGTGCCAGCAGCTTGATAGGGACAGGGGACTATGGCTACACCTTC
CASSLIGTGDYGYTF
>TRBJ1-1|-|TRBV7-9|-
TGTGCCAGCAGCCCCCCCGATCGGGTTTGGGGGGTGAACACTGAAGCTTTCTTT
CASSPPDRVWGVNTEAFF
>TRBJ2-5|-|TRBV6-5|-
TGTGCCAGCAGTTACTCCGCCGGGATGTTCACCCAGTACTTC
CASSYSAGMFTQYF
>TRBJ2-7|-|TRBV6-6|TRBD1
TGTGCCAGCAGTTACCGGGACAGAGACTACGAGCAGTACTTC
CASSYRDRDYEQYF
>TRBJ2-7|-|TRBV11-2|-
TGTGCCAGCATGCTAGGTCTGGCGTGGGCCGGGGAGAGCTCCTACGAGCAGTACTTC
CASMLGLAWAGESSYEQYF
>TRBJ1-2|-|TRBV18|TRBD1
TGTGCCAGCACGACAGGGCCAACTAACTATGGCTACACCTTC
CASTTGPTNYGYTF
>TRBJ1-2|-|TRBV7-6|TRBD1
TGTGCCAGCAGCTCCCCGGGACAGAAAGATGGCTACACCTTC
CASSSPGQKDGYTF
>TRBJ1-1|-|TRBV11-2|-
TGTGCCAGCAGCTTAGTAACTGAAGCTTTCTTT
CASSLVTEAFF
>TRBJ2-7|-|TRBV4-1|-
TGCGCCAGCAGCCAAGCAGGGCCTTCCGAGCAGTACTTC
CASSQAGPSEQYF
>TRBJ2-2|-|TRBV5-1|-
TGCGCCAGCAGCCTACGGAACTATAACACCGGGGAGCTGTTTTTT
CASSLRNYNTGELFF
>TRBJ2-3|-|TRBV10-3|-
TGTGCCATCAGTGAAGGAGGCGGGTTGGGGACAGATACGCAGTATTTT
CAISEGGGLGTDTQYF
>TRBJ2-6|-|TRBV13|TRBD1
TGTGCCAGCAGCTTAGGCCTCCTTTGGACAGGGGGATCTGGTGGGGCCAACGTCCTGACTTTC
CASSLGLLWTGGSGGANVLTF
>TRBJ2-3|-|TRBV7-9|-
TGTGCCAGCAGCGTTAGACCGGCGGGCACAGATACGCAGTATTTT
CASSVRPAGTDTQYF
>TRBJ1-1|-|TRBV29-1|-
TGCAGCGTAGGACAGTTGAACACTGAAGCTTTCTTT
CSVGQLNTEAFF
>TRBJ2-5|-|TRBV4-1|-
TGCGCCAGCAGCCGCGCGTACCAAGAGACCCAGTACTTC
CASSRAYQETQYF
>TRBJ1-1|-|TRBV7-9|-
TGTGCCAGCAGCTCCGGGATATTTGGGACTGAAGCTTTCTTT
CASSSGIFGTEAFF
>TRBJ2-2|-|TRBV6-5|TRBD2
TGTGCCAGCAGTTCTCCGGGACTAGCGGACACCGGGGAGCTGTTTTTT
CASSSPGLADTGELFF
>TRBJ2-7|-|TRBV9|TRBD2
TGTGCCAGCAGCGTAGGAGAGCGGGGGGGGTCTCCCGACTACGAGCAGTACTTC
CASSVGERGGSPDYEQYF
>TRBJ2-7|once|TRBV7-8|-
TGTGCCAGCAGCTTACCGCCTATAATGTACGAGCAGTACTTC
CASSLPPIMYEQYF
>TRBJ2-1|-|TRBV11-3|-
TGTGCCAGCAGCTCACAGGGGGGGGTATACAATGAGCAGTTCTTC
CASSSQGGVYNEQFF
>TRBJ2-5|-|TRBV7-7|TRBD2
TGTGCTAGCACCCCAGGACTAGCGGGGGGACAAGAGACCCAGTACTTC
CASTPGLAGGQETQYF
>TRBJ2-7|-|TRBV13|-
TGTGCCAGCAGCTTAGGCCGGGTTCCAGGGGCGAGGGGCGTCCGCTCCTACGAGCAGTACTTC
CASSLGRVPGARGVRSYEQYF
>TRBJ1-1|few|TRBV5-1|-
TGCGCCAGCAGCTTGTTACCAGGGCAGGGCACTGAAGCTTTCTTT
CASSLLPGQGTEAFF
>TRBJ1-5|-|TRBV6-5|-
TGTGCCAGCAGACCTTACAGAAACAATCAGCCCCAGCATTTT
CASRPYRNNQPQHF
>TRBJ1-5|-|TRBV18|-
TGTGCCAGCTCACCACCCCTTCACGGAACTAACTTACTTAATCAGCCCCAGCATTTT
CASSPPLHGTNLLNQPQHF
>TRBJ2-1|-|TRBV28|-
TGTGCCAGCAGCGGGGCCTACAATGAGCAGTTCTTC
CASSGAYNEQFF
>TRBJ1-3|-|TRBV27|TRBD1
TGTGCCAGCAGTTTATCGGGGACAGGGGCTCTCTCTGGAAACACCATATATTTT
CASSLSGTGALSGNTIYF
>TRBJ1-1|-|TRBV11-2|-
TGTGCCAGCAGCTTAGTGGGGGGGACCCCACACGTCTTGGCAGCTTTCTTT
CASSLVGGTPHVLAAFF
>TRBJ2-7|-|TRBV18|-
TGTGCCAGCTCACCAGCACGGGGCGAGCAGTACTTC
CASSPARGEQYF
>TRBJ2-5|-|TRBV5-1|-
TGCGCCAGCAGCTTGGCGGAGGGGTACCAAGAGACCCAGTACTTC
CASSLAEGYQETQYF
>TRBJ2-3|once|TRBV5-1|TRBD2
TGCGCCAGCAGCCGGGGACTAGCGGGGGAGACAGATACGCAGTATTTT
CASSRGLAGETDTQYF
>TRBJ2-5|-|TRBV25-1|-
TGTGCCAGCAGCATACAAGGGGGTAGGGCCCAGTACTTC
CASSIQGGRAQYF
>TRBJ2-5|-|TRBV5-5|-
TGTGCCAGCAGCTCGGAGGGGCGGGCGCAGGTCGGGACCCAGTACTTC
CASSSEGRAQVGTQYF
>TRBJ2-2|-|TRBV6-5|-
TGTGCCAGCATGATAGCGGTTTCGATCGGGGAGCTGTTTTTT
CASMIAVSIGELFF
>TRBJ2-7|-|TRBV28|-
TGTGCCAGCACCCAGGGGCGCGGGTACGAGCAGTACTTC
CASTQGRGYEQYF
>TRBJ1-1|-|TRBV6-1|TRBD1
TGTGCCAGCAGTGAAGCAAGGGACAGAGATGAAGCTTTCTTT
CASSEARDRDEAFF
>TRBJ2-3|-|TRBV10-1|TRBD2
TGCGCCAGCAGTGAGACCCCCCTACTAGCGGAAAACACAGATACGCAGTATTTT
CASSETPLLAENTDTQYF
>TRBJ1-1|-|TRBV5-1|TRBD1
TGCGCCAGCAGTTTAGGACAGGGGGCGGGTCTCACTGAAGCTTTCTTT
CASSLGQGAGLTEAFF
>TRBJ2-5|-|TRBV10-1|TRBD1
TGCGCCAGCAGTGCGGACAGGGTGGGGACCCAGTACTTC
CASSADRVGTQYF
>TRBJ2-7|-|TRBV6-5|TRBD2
TGTGCCAGCGGGGGGGGAGGGTACGAGCAGTACTTC
CASGGGGYEQYF
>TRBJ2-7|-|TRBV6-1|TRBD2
TGTGCCAGCAGTGATCTAGCGGGAGGGCCTGACGAGCAGTACTTC
CASSDLAGGPDEQYF
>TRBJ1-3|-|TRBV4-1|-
TGCGCCAGCAGCCAAGTTCTGCAGAAGACACACTCTGGAAACACCATATATTTT
CASSQVLQKTHSGNTIYF
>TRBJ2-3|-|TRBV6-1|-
TGTGCCAGCAGTGAGGGACTGAGCACAGATACGCAGTATTTT
CASSEGLSTDTQYF